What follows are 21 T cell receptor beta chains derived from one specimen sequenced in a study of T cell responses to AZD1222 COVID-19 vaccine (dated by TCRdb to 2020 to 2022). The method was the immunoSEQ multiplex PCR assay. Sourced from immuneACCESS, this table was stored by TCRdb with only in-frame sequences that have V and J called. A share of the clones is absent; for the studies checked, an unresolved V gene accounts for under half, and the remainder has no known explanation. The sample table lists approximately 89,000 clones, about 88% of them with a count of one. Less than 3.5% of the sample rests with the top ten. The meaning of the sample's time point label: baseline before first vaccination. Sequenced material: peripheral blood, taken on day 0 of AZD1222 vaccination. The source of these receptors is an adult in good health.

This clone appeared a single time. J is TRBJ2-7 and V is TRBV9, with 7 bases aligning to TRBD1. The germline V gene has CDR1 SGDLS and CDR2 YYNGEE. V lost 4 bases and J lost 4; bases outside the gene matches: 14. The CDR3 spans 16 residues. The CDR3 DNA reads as TGTGCCAGCAGCAGTTATTCCGGGACAGAGGCGTACGAGCAGTACTTC. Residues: CASSSYSGTEAYEQYF. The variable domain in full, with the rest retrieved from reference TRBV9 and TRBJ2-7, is DSGVTQTPKHLITATGQRVTLRCSPRSGDLSVYWYQQSLDQGLQFLIQYYNGEERAKGNILERFSAQQFPDLHSELNLSSLELGDSALYFCASSSYSGTEAYEQYFGPGTRLTVT.

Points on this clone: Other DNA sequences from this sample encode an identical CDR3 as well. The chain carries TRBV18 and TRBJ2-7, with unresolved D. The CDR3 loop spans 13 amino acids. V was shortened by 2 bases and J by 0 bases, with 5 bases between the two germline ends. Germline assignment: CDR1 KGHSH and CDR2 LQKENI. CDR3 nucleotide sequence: TGTGCCAGCTCACCAGGCAGCTCCTACGAGCAGTACTTC. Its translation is CASSPGSSYEQYF.

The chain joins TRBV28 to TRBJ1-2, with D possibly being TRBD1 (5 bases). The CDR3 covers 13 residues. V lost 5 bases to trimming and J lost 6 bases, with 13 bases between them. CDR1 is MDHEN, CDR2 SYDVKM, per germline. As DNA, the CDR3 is TGTGCCAGCAGTCGTTACCGGGGGAATGGCTACACCTTC. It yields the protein CASSRYRGNGYTF.

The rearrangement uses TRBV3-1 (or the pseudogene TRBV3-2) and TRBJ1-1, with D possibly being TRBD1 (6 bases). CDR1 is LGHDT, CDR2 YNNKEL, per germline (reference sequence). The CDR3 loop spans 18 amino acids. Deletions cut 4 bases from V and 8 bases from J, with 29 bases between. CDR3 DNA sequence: TGTGCCAGCAGCCCAACACAGGGAAATGGTTATTATCTTAAAGAAGCTTTCTTT. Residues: CASSPTQGNGYYLKEAFF.

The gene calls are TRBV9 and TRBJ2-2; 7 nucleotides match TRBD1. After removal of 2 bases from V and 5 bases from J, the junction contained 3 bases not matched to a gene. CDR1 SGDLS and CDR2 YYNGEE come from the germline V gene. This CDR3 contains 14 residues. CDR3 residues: CASSVLQGTGELFF. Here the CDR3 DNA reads TGTGCCAGCAGCGTTTTACAGGGGACCGGGGAGCTGTTTTTT.

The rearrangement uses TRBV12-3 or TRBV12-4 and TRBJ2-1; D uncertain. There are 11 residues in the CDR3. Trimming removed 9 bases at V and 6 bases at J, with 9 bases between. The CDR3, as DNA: TGTGCCAGTTTAGGTAGCAATGAGCAGTTCTTC. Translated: CASLGSNEQFF.

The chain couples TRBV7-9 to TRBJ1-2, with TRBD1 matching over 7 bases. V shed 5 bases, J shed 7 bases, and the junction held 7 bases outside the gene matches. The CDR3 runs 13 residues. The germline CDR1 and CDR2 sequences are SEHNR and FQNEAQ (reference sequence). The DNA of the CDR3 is TGTGCCAGCAGCCCGACAGGGTTGGGTGGCTACACCTTC. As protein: CASSPTGLGGYTF. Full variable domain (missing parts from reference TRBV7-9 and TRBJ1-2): DTGVSQNPRHKITKRGQNVTFRCDPISEHNRLYWYRQTLGQGPEFLTYFQNEAQLEKSRLLSDRFSAERPKGSFSTLEIQRTEQGDSAMYLCASSPTGLGGYTFGSGTRLTVV.

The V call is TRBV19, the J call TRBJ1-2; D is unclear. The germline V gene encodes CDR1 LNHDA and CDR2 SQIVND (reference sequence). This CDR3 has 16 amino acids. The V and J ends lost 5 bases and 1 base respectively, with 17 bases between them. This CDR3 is CASSPSGTRLNYGYTF. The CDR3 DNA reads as TGTGCCAGTAGTCCTTCGGGTACAAGACTTAACTATGGCTACACCTTC.

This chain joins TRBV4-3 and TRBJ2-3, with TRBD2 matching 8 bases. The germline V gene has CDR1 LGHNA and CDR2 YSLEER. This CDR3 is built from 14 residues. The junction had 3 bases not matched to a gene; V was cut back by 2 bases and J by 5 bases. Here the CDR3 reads CASSQSGGVDTQYF. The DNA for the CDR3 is TGCGCCAGCAGCCAATCCGGGGGGGTAGATACGCAGTATTTT.

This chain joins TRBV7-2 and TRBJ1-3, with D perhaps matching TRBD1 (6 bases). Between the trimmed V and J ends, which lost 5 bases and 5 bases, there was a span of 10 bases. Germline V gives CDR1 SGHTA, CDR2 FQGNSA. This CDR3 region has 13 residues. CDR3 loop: CASSHGQRNTIYF. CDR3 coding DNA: TGTGCCAGCAGCCACGGACAGAGAAACACCATATATTTT.

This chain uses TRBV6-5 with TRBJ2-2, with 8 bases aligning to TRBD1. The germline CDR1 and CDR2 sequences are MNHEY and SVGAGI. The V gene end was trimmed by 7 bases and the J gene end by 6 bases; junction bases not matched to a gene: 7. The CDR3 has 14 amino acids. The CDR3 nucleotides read TGTGCCAGCATCACGGACAGGGCGGCCGGGGAGCTGTTTTTT. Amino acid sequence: CASITDRAAGELFF.

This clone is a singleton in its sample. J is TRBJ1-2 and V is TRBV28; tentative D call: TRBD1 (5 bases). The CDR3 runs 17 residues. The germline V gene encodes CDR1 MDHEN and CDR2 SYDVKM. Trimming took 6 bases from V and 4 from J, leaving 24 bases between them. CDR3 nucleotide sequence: TGTGCCAGCAGCTTCCGGGACCCCCGCCAATTGGGCTATGGCTACACCTTC. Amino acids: CASSFRDPRQLGYGYTF.

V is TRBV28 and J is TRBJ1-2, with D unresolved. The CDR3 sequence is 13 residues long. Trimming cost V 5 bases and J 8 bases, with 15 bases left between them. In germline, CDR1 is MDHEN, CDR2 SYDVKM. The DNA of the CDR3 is TGTGCCAGCAGTCCCCCACTGGAACCCGGCTACACCTTC. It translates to CASSPPLEPGYTF.

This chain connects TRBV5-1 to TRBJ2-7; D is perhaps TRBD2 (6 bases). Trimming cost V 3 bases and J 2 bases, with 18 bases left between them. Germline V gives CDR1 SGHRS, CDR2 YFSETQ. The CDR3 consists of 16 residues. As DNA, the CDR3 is TGCGCCAGCAGCTCCCAACCCTCCAGGGAGGCCTACGAGCAGTACTTC. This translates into CASSSQPSREAYEQYF.

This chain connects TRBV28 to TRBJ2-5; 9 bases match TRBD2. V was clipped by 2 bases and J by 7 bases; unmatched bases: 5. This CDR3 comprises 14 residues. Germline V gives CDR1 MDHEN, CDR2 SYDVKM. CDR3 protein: CASSLGGLAGTQYF. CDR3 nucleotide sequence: TGTGCCAGCAGTTTAGGGGGACTAGCCGGGACCCAGTACTTC. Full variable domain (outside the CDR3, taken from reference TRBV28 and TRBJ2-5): DVKVTQSSRYLVKRTGEKVFLECVQDMDHENMFWYRQDPGLGLRLIYFSYDVKMKEKGDIPEGYSVSREKKERFSLILESASTNQTSMYLCASSLGGLAGTQYFGPGTRLLVL.

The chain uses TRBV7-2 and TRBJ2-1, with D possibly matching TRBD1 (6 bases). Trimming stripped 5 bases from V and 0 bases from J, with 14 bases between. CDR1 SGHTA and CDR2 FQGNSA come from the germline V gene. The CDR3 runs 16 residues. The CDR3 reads CASSARQVSSYNEQFF. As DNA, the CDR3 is TGTGCCAGCAGCGCCCGACAGGTCAGCTCCTACAATGAGCAGTTCTTC.

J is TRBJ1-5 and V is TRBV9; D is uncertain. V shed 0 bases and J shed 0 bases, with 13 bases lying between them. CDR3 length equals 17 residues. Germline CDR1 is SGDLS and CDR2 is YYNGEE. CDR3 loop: CASSVGISGNSNQPQHF. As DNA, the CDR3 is TGTGCCAGCAGCGTAGGAATTTCCGGAAATAGCAATCAGCCCCAGCATTTT.

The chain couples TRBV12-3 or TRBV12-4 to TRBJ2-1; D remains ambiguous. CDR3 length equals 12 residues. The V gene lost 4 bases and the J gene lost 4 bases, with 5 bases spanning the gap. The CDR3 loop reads CASSSEYNEQFF. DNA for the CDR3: TGTGCCAGCAGTTCGGAGTACAATGAGCAGTTCTTC.

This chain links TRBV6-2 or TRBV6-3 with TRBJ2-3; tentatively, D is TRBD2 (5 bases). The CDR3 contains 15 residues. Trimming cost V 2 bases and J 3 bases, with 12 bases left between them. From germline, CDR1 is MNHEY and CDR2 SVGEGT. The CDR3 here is CASSYNGLVTDTQYF. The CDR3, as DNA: TGTGCCAGCAGTTACAACGGACTGGTAACAGATACGCAGTATTTT.

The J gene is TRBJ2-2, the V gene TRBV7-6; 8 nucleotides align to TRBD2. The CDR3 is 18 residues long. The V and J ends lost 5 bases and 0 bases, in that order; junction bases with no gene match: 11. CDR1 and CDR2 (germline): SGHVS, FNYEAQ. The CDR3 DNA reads TGTGCCAGCAGCGTCAAGCGGGAGCTCACCGCGAACACCGGGGAGCTGTTTTTT. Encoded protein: CASSVKRELTANTGELFF.

This CDR3 is CASSLNGGLGYTF. The CDR3 DNA sequence: TGTGCCAGCAGCTTAAACGGGGGGCTTGGCTACACCTTC. V and J are TRBV7-2 and TRBJ1-2; a possible D gene is TRBD1 (6 bases). The length of the CDR3 is 13 residues. V lost 2 bases and J 7 bases, leaving 11 bases between the germline ends. Per germline, CDR1 SGHTA and CDR2 FQGNSA.